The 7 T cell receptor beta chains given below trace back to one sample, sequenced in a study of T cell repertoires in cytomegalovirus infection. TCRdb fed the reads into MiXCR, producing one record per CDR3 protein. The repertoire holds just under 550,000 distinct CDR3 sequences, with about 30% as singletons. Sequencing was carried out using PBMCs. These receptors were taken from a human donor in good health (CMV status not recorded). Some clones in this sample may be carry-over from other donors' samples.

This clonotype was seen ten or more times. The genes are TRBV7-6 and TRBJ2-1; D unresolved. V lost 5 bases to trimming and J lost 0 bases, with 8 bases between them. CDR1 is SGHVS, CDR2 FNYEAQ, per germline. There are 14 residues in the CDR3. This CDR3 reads CASSPAGSYNEQFF. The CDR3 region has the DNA TGTGCCAGCAGCCCTGCTGGCTCCTACAATGAGCAGTTCTTC.

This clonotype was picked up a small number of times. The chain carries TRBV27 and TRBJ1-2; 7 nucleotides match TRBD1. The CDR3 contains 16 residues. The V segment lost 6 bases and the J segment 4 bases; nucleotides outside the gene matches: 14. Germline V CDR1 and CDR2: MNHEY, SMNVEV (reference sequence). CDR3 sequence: CASSYNPLTGSYGYTF. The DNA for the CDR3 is TGTGCCAGCAGCTATAATCCTCTGACAGGGAGCTATGGCTACACCTTC.

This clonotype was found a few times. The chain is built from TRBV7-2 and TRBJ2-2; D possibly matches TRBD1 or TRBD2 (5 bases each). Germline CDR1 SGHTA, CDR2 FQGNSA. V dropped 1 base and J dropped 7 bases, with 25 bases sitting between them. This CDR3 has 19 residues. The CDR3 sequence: CASSLGALYFGRRGGELFF. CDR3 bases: TGTGCCAGCAGCTTAGGGGCCCTCTATTTTGGGAGAAGGGGCGGGGAGCTGTTTTTT.

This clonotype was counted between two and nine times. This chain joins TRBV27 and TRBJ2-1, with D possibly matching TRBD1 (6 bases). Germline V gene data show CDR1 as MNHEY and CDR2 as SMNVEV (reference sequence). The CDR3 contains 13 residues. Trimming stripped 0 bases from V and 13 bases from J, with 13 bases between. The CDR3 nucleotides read TGTGCCAGCAGTTTATCACTTTGGGACACACAGTTCTTC. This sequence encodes CASSLSLWDTQFF.

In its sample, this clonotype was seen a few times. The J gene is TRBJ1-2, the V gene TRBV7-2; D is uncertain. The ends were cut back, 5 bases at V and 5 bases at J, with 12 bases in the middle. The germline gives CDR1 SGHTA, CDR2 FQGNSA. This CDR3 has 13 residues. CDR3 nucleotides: TGTGCCAGCAGCCCCCGTGTGCGGTATGGCTACACCTTC. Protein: CASSPRVRYGYTF.

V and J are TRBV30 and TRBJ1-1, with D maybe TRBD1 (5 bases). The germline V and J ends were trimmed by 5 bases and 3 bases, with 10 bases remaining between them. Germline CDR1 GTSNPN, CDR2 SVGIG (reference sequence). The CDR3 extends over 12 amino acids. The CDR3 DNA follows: TGTGCCTGGGTCGAACAGGACACTGAAGCTTTCTTT. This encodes CAWVEQDTEAFF.

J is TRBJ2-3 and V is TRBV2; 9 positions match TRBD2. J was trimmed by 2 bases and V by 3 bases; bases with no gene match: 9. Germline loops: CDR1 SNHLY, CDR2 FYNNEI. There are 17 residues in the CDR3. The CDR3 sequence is CASSEEGLAGYTDTQYF. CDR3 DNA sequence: TGTGCCAGCAGTGAGGAGGGTCTAGCGGGATACACAGATACGCAGTATTTT.